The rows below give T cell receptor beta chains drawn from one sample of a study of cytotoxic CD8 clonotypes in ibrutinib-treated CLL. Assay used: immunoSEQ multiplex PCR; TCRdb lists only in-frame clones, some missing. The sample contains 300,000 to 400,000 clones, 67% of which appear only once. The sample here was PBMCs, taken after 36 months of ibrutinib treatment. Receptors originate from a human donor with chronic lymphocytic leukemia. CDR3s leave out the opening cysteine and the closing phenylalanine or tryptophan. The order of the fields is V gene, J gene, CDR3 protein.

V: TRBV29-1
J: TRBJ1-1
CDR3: SVAANTEAF

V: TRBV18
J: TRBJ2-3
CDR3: ASSPTSGSTDTQY

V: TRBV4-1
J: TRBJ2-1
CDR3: ASSQVVGRSSYNEQF

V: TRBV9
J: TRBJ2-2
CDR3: ASSVDGTGELF

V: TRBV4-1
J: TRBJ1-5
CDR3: ASSRGQYNQPQH

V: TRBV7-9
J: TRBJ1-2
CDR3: ASSAPWGAVDGYT

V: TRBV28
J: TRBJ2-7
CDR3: ASSPRWAGDEQY

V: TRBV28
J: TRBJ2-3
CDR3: ASNGSGEGTDTQY

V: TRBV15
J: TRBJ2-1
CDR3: ATRRESYNEQF

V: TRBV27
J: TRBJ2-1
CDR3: ASSPVGGALEQF

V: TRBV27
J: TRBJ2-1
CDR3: ASSLLPRQGVGWVAGGNEQF

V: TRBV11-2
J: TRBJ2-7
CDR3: ASSTGRGPYEQY

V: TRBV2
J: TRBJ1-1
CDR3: ASSGTVMNTEAF

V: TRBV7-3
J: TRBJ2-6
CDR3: ASSLGTELAGGPSGANVLT

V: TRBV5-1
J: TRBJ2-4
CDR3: ASSLHRGADIQY

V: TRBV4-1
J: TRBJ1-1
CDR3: ASSRKTGVPMNTEAF

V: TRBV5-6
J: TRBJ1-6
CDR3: ASRAGRSSYNSPLH

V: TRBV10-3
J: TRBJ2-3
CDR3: AISESARYTFTDTQY

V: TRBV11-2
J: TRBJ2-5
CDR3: ASSLVPSGGRNQETQY

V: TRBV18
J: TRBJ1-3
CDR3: ASSPRTGSSGNTIY

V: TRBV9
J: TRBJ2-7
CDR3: ASSVAAGTYEQY

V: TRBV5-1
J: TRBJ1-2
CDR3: ASSLGSTPGNYGYT

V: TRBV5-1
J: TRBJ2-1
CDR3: ASSLRENSLNEQF

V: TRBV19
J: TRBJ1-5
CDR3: ASSRTNLRQPQH

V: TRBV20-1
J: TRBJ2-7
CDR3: SARDSKY

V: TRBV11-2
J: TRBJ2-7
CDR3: ASSPDRYYEQY

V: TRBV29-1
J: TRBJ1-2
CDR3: SVLRASYGYT

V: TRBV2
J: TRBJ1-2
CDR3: ASEEGAHGYT

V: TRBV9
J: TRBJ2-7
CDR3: ASSVDSGGLTYEQY

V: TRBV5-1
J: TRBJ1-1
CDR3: ASKKHGQNTEAF

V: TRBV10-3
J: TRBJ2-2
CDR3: AMGEGNTGELF

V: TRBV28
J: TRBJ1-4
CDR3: ASSSSGQGGSTEKLF

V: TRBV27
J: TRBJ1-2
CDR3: ASSLAGQGMYGYT

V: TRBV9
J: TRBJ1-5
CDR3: ASSVAGGPQH

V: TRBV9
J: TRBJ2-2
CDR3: ASSPRGLAGGPDTGELF

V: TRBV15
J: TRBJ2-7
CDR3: ATSRGGLAGDEQY

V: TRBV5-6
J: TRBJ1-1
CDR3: ASSLGPTEAF

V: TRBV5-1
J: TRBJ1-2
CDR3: ASSLGLGYT

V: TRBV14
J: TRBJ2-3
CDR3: ASSHRLWAGGYPNTQY

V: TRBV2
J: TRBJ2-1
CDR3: ASSRRAGSYNEQF

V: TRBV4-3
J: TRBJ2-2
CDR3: ASSQDRLTGELF

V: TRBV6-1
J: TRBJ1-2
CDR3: ASNAGTGGGRGYT

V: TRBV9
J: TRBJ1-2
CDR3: ASGGHINYGYT

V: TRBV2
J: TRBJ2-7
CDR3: ASRAFRVEQY

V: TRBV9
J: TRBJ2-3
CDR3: ASSRAGGPGDTQY

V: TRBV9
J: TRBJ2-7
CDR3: ASSVGTSGSYEQY

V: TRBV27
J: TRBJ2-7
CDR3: ASRKNSGSVYEQY

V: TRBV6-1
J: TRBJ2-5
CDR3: ASSSRARGETQY

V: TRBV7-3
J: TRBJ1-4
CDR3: ASSRTSQREKLF

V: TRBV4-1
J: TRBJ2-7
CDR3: ASSQEAPGDPPFSWLYEQY

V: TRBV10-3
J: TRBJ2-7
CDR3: AISEYDEQY

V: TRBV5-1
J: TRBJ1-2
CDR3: ASSLGRTNYGYT

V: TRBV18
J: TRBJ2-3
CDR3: ASSRDRGRTDTQY

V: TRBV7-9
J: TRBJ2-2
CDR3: ASSGRTSGRNTGELF

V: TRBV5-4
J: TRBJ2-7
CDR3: ASSPEPARSKSSYEQY

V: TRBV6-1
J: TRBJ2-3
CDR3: ASRAGSTDTQY

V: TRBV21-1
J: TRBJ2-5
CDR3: ASTDVGGDETQY

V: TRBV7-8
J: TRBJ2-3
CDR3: ASSLAPGWGSTDTQY